This entry lists 5 T cell receptor beta chains sequenced from one sample in a study of molecular identifiers for immune sequencing clone quantification. TCRdb redid the calling of the PCR reads with MiXCR, one entry per CDR3 protein. The table has some 97,000 distinct CDR3 sequences, roughly 34% seen once; the top ten hold less than 5.5%. The sample taken for sequencing was naive CD8+ T cells from blood, with Jurkat cell RNA spiked in. Subset given: FACS-sorted CD8+CD4-CCR7+CD45RA+ naive T cells. The origin of the receptors is a human donor in good health. Some libraries in this study had Jurkat cell RNA spiked in.

This clonotype occurred a few times. V and J are TRBV6-1 and TRBJ1-1; D possibly corresponds to TRBD1 (5 bases). V lost 2 bases and J lost 5, with 12 bases in between. Germline V gene data show CDR1 as MNHNS and CDR2 as SASEGT. There are 14 residues in the CDR3. For the CDR3, the DNA is TGTGCCAGCAGTGAACGGGGGTGGGGAACTGAAGCTTTCTTT. This encodes CASSERGWGTEAFF.

On this clonotype: A much larger clone lies one base from this, so it may be a read error. J is TRBJ1-1 and V is TRBV7-9; no firm D call. Germline-derived CDR1 and CDR2 are SEHNR and FQNEAQ (reference sequence). The CDR3 length is 13 residues. V lost 1 base and J lost 5, with 8 bases in between. CDR3 DNA: TGTGCCAGCAGCTTAGTCACGCAGACTGAAGCTTTCTTT. This encodes CASSLVTQTEAFF. Full variable domain (outside the CDR3, taken from reference TRBV7-9 and TRBJ1-1): DTGVSQNPRHKITKRGQNVTFRCDPISEHNRLYWYRQTLGQGPEFLTYFQNEAQLEKSRLLSDRFSAERPKGSFSTLEIQRTEQGDSAMYLCASSLVTQTEAFFGQGTRLTVV.

The chain recombines TRBV29-1 with TRBJ2-1; the D is unclear. CDR3 length: 15 residues. Germline V gene data show CDR1 as SQVTM and CDR2 as ANQGSEA. The V end was cut by 1 base, the J end by 0 bases, with 10 bases between. The CDR3 bases are TGCAGCGTTGAAGGGGTGCCTAGCTCCTACAATGAGCAGTTCTTC. Protein sequence: CSVEGVPSSYNEQFF.

This clonotype has more than one count but fewer than ten. Germline is not matched at one junction end, which may reflect a read error. The chain is built from TRBV29-1 and TRBJ2-1; tentative D call: TRBD1 (6 bases). This CDR3 is built from 11 residues. CDR1 is SQVTM and CDR2 is ANQGSEA in the germline V gene. Here the CDR3 reads CSAQGYNEQSF. DNA for the CDR3: TGCAGCGCTCAGGGGTACAATGAGCAGTCCTTC.

This clonotype was seen a handful of times. This chain links TRBV20-1 with TRBJ2-7; maybe TRBD2 (5 bases). Germline V gene data show CDR1 as DFQATT and CDR2 as SNEGSKA (reference sequence). The CDR3 extends over 14 amino acids. V lost 1 base, J lost 3 bases, and 13 bases lay in between. The CDR3 protein is CSARAGPDYYEQYF. The DNA of the CDR3 is TGCAGTGCTAGAGCAGGACCCGACTACTACGAGCAGTACTTC.